The rows below give T cell receptor beta chains drawn from one sample of a study of blood T cell repertoires in COVID-19. Clones were sequenced by immunoSEQ multiplex PCR, and TCRdb holds only the in-frame ones, with some missing. Seen here are roughly 100,000 clones, around 86% observed once, and the top ten hold about 15%. Sequencing was carried out using peripheral blood. These receptors all stem from a man in his fifties or sixties with acute or convalescent COVID-19. Both conserved end residues are part of each CDR3. A D gene is named only where the DNA matches it firmly. The size field is filled for only some rows; it gives once, few, many or a size class.

d_call,v_call,clone_size,j_call,cdr3_length,cdr3_aa,cdr3_nt
-,TRBV7-2,-,TRBJ2-7,15,CASSLFGGVSYEQYF,TGTGCCAGCAGCTTATTTGGAGGGGTCTCCTACGAGCAGTACTTC
-,TRBV7-9,once,TRBJ2-5,16,CASSSLPSGNQETQYF,TGTGCCAGCAGCTCCCTCCCCTCGGGGAACCAAGAGACCCAGTACTTC
-,TRBV5-1,-,TRBJ1-4,16,CASSLAGQPYNEKLFF,TGCGCCAGCAGCTTGGCCGGACAGCCTTATAATGAAAAACTGTTTTTT
TRBD1,TRBV7-6,-,TRBJ1-2,15,CASSLEDRANYGYTF,TGTGCCAGCAGCTTAGAGGACAGGGCAAACTATGGCTACACCTTC
-,TRBV14,once,TRBJ2-3,14,CASSPHQSGNTQYF,TGTGCCAGCAGCCCTCATCAATCGGGGAATACGCAGTATTTT
-,TRBV24-1,-,TRBJ2-3,13,CATGRPSTDTQYF,TGTGCCACCGGCCGTCCTAGCACAGATACGCAGTATTTT
-,TRBV28,-,TRBJ2-1,16,CASSLFWLGQANEQFF,TGTGCCAGCAGTTTGTTTTGGTTAGGCCAGGCCAATGAGCAGTTCTTC
-,TRBV6-5,-,TRBJ1-2,15,CASSYPSGWEAPHTF,TGTGCCAGCAGTTACCCTTCGGGGTGGGAGGCCCCCCACACCTTC
-,TRBV6-5,-,TRBJ2-7,14,CASSSQMGGYEQYF,TGTGCCAGCAGCAGCCAGATGGGGGGCTACGAGCAGTACTTC
TRBD2,TRBV3-1/TRBV3-2,-,TRBJ2-2,15,CASSHRLAVSGELFF,TGTGCCAGCAGCCACCGACTAGCCGTTTCCGGGGAGCTGTTTTTT
TRBD1,TRBV30,-,TRBJ2-2,15,CAWSRDSANTGELFF,TGTGCCTGGAGTAGGGACAGTGCGAACACCGGGGAGCTGTTTTTT
-,TRBV10-1,-,TRBJ2-3,15,CASSEGGPGTDTQYF,TGCGCCAGCAGTGAAGGAGGGCCAGGGACAGATACGCAGTATTTT
-,TRBV7-2,-,TRBJ2-7,15,CASSPPGVRTYEQYF,TGTGCCAGCAGCCCCCCCGGGGTCCGGACCTACGAGCAGTACTTC
TRBD1,TRBV2,-,TRBJ1-5,14,CASMEGALNQPQHF,TGTGCCAGCATGGAGGGGGCCTTAAATCAGCCCCAGCATTTT
-,TRBV5-4,-,TRBJ2-2,15,CASSLQRADTGELFF,TGTGCCAGCAGCTTGCAGCGGGCGGACACCGGGGAGCTGTTTTTT
TRBD2,TRBV5-1,-,TRBJ2-3,15,CASSLGLAGADTQYF,TGCGCCAGCAGCCTGGGACTAGCGGGGGCAGATACGCAGTATTTT
-,TRBV19,-,TRBJ2-7,15,CASSIQGSPPYEQYF,TGTGCCAGTAGTATACAGGGGTCCCCCCCCTACGAGCAGTACTTC
-,TRBV7-2,few,TRBJ2-1,14,CASSYGTAGTSGFF,TGTGCCAGCAGCTATGGGACTGCGGGAACCTCCGGCTTCTTC